Below, 5 T cell receptor beta chains from the same sample are listed, as sequenced in a study of STAT5B mutations in CD4+ large granular lymphocyte leukemia (dated by TCRdb to between 2021 and 2024). The protocol used for the library was the immunoSEQ multiplex PCR assay. The table comes from immuneACCESS by way of TCRdb, which keeps in-frame sequences with V and J called. Part of the clones is missing from these tables; in studies checked, under half for an unresolved V gene and the rest for unknown reasons. The sample table lists around 34,000 clones, approximately 85% of them with a count of one. 1% to 1.5% of the sample goes to the ten largest clones. The sample was CD4+ T cells from blood buffy coats. Receptors were obtained from a human donor in good health.

The V call is TRBV9, the J call TRBJ2-7; perhaps TRBD2 as D (6 bases). CDR3 size: 16 residues. Trimming took off 0 bases at V and 7 bases at J, with 20 bases between the two ends. Per germline, CDR1 SGDLS and CDR2 YYNGEE. The CDR3 reads CASSVGGGAAPWEQYF. The CDR3 region has the DNA TGTGCCAGCAGCGTAGGTGGAGGGGCCGCCCCCTGGGAGCAGTACTTC.

The chain recombines TRBV2 with TRBJ2-1; 7 nucleotides align to TRBD1. V shed 6 bases and J 8 bases; nucleotides not matched to a gene: 7. Germline V gene sequence: CDR1 SNHLY, CDR2 FYNNEI. CDR3 length: 13 amino acids. This CDR3 is CASRTRQGHEQFF. The DNA of the CDR3 is TGTGCCAGCAGAACCCGACAGGGTCATGAGCAGTTCTTC.

The rearrangement joins TRBV4-2 to TRBJ2-1; TRBD2 matches at 9 bases. This CDR3 contains 19 residues. The junction had 9 bases not matched to a gene; V was cut back by 0 bases and J by 0 bases. Germline values: CDR1 LGHNA, CDR2 YNFKEQ. Here the CDR3 DNA reads TGTGCCAGCAGCCAAGATCATCCTGCTAGCGGGGTCTCCTACAATGAGCAGTTCTTC. It codes for CASSQDHPASGVSYNEQFF.

The chain carries TRBV7-3 and TRBJ2-1; D not certain. The CDR3 consists of 17 residues. Trimming took off 2 bases at V and 6 bases at J, with 20 bases between the two ends. Per the germline V gene, CDR1 is SGHTA and CDR2 is FQGTGA. CDR3 in amino acids: CASSLLPDRYSANEQFF. CDR3 DNA: TGTGCCAGCAGCTTACTTCCCGATCGCTACTCTGCCAATGAGCAGTTCTTC.

This clone was recorded once. This same CDR3 is encoded by further DNA sequences in the sample. The J gene is TRBJ1-1, the V gene TRBV18, with 7 nucleotides matching TRBD1. Trimming at V came to 6 bases and at J to 1 base, leaving 5 bases not matched to a gene. Germline V gives CDR1 KGHSH, CDR2 LQKENI. The CDR3 sequence is 14 residues long. The CDR3: CASSPTGQNTEAFF. Here the CDR3 DNA reads TGTGCCAGCTCGCCGACAGGGCAGAACACTGAAGCTTTCTTT.